These T cell receptor beta chains were read from a single sample in a study of T cells in Graves' hyperthyroidism and ophthalmopathy. TCRdb reprocessed the multiplex PCR reads via MiXCR and lists one record per CDR3 protein. The sample records over 300,000 distinct CDR3 sequences, about 15% being singletons. Source material: blood. These receptors were obtained from a woman aged 60 to 75 with Graves' hyperthyroidism. The CDR3 runs from the conserved cysteine through the conserved F or W. The order of the fields is clone size, J gene, V gene, D gene, CDR3 DNA, CDR3 protein. D genes are given only for firm matches. Clone sizes are given selectively: once, few, many, or a class where the clone is expanded.

many,TRBJ2-3,TRBV27,TRBD1,TGTGCCAGCAGGAGACAGGGAAGCACAGATACGCAGTATTTT,CASRRQGSTDTQYF
many,TRBJ2-7,TRBV7-9,.,TGTGCCAGCAGCTTAAGCCGGGGCTACGAGCAGTACTTC,CASSLSRGYEQYF
many,TRBJ2-1,TRBV5-6,TRBD2,TGTGCCAGCAGCTTCGGGAGGACTTCCTCCTACAATGAGCAGTTCTTC,CASSFGRTSSYNEQFF
many,TRBJ2-5,TRBV15,TRBD2,TGTGCCACCAGCAGAGGTCCATCGGGGGGGCAATTCTCCCAAGAGACCCAGTACTTC,CATSRGPSGGQFSQETQYF
many,TRBJ1-6,TRBV12-3/TRBV12-4,.,TGTGCCAGCAGTAGGACAGACTATAATTCACCCCTCCACTTT,CASSRTDYNSPLHF
many,TRBJ2-3,TRBV5-8,TRBD2,TGTGCCAGCAGTTTCAAACTAGCGGGAGGAAGCACAGATACGCAGTATTTT,CASSFKLAGGSTDTQYF
many,TRBJ2-1,TRBV3-1,.,TGTGCCAGCAGCCAGACCGGGGGGCGGTTCTTTAGTGAGCAGTTCTTC,CASSQTGGRFFSEQFF
many,TRBJ2-7,TRBV6-1,TRBD1,TGTGCCAGCAGTGTAACAACAGGGGATTACGAGCAGTACTTC,CASSVTTGDYEQYF
many,TRBJ1-2,TRBV28,.,TGTGCCAGCAGTTTATACCTCGGACAGCACTATGGCTACACCTTC,CASSLYLGQHYGYTF
.,TRBJ2-7,TRBV19,TRBD2,TGTGCCAGTAGTTCACCGGGACTAGCGGGAGAGGAGCAGTACTTC,CASSSPGLAGEEQYF
many,TRBJ2-5,TRBV11-2,TRBD2,TGTGCCAGCAGCTCCGGACTAGCGGGGCGTAGAGAGACCCAGTACTTC,CASSSGLAGRRETQYF
few,TRBJ1-1,TRBV5-1,.,TGCGCCAGCAGATGGGGACGGGGAGCGGGTGAAGCTTTCTTT,CASRWGRGAGEAFF
few,TRBJ1-5,TRBV6-1,.,TGTGCCAGCAGTGAAGGAGTTAGTAGCAATCAGCCCCAGCATTTT,CASSEGVSSNQPQHF
many,TRBJ1-6,TRBV12-3/TRBV12-4,TRBD1,TGTGCCAGCAGTAACCGACAGGGTCGAAGTTCACCCCTCCACTTT,CASSNRQGRSSPLHF
many,TRBJ1-1,TRBV6-5,.,TGTGCCAGCAGTTACGGAACCCGGCTGAACACTGAAGCTTTCTTT,CASSYGTRLNTEAFF
.,TRBJ1-3,TRBV29-1,.,TGCAGCGCTGAACCCGTAGGTGGAAACACCATATATTTT,CSAEPVGGNTIYF
.,TRBJ2-1,TRBV12-3/TRBV12-4,TRBD2,TGTGCCAGCAGTGAGGGCGGGAGGGCCCAAAATGAGCAGTTCTTC,CASSEGGRAQNEQFF
many,TRBJ1-1,TRBV29-1,.,TGCAGCGTTGTTACAACTGAAGCTTTCTTT,CSVVTTEAFF
many,TRBJ2-1,TRBV12-5,TRBD2,TGTGCTAGTGGTTTGGCCGGGCTAGCGGTCACCTACAATGAGCAGTTCTTC,CASGLAGLAVTYNEQFF
many,TRBJ1-6,TRBV5-1,.,TGCGCCAGCAGCCCTGGGACTCCGGCGGGCTCACCCCTCCACTTT,CASSPGTPAGSPLHF
few,TRBJ2-1,TRBV27,.,TGTGCCAGCAGGTCGGGCCCGACTCTCTACAATGAGCAGTTCTTC,CASRSGPTLYNEQFF
.,TRBJ1-1,TRBV11-2,.,TGTGCCAGCAGGGGAGGGGAGGGGGGGGGAGGGCTGAACACTGAAGCTTTCTTT,CASRGGEGGGGLNTEAFF
many,TRBJ1-4,TRBV12-3/TRBV12-4,.,TGTGCCAGCAGTTTAGGCAACGCTAATGAAAAACTGTTTTTT,CASSLGNANEKLFF
few,TRBJ2-2,TRBV7-3,TRBD1,TGTGCCAGCAGCCCTCGGGGACAGCTTAACACCGGGGAGCTGTTTTTT,CASSPRGQLNTGELFF
many,TRBJ2-7,TRBV4-1,TRBD2,TGCGCCAGCAGCCAACCTGTAGCGGGAGCGTCTAACGAGCAGTACTTC,CASSQPVAGASNEQYF
few,TRBJ1-2,TRBV9,.,TGTGCCAGCAGCGTAGCTTTAGGAGTGGGCTACACCTTC,CASSVALGVGYTF
many,TRBJ2-3,TRBV24-1,TRBD2,TGTGCCACCAGTGATTTAGCGACTAGCGGGAGCACAGATACGCAGTATTTT,CATSDLATSGSTDTQYF
many,TRBJ2-5,TRBV20-1,TRBD2,TGCAGTGCTAGGGCCAGGACTAGCGGAATACAAGAGACCCAGTACTTC,CSARARTSGIQETQYF
many,TRBJ1-2,TRBV3-1,.,TGTGCCAGCAGAGTGGGCAGGGATCTTCTTGGCTACACCTTC,CASRVGRDLLGYTF
.,TRBJ2-6,TRBV15,TRBD1,TGTGCCACCACAAAGGACAGGGGATCTGGGGCCAACGTCCTGACTTTC,CATTKDRGSGANVLTF
many,TRBJ1-5,TRBV5-8,TRBD1,TGTGCCAGCAGTCAGACCGGGACAGGAGATCAGCCCCAGCATTTT,CASSQTGTGDQPQHF
.,TRBJ2-1,TRBV7-2,.,TGTGCCAGCAGACCCCACGGGGGTGAGCAGTTCTTC,CASRPHGGEQFF
many,TRBJ2-1,TRBV10-3,TRBD2,TGTGCCATCAGTGAGCGACCTCAGCGGGCTAGCGGATCCTACAATGAGCAGTTCTTC,CAISERPQRASGSYNEQFF
many,TRBJ2-2,TRBV11-2,.,TGTGCCAGCAGCGCACTCCAAGGGCCCCGGGGCGGGGAGCTGTTTTTT,CASSALQGPRGGELFF
many,TRBJ2-3,TRBV11-3,.,TGTGCCAGCAGCTTAAGGTGGGCGACAGATACGCAGTATTTT,CASSLRWATDTQYF
.,TRBJ2-7,TRBV3-1,.,TGTGCCAGCAGCCCTGGACTACCCTACGAGCAGTACTTC,CASSPGLPYEQYF
.,TRBJ2-7,TRBV28,.,TGTGCCAGTCAGCAGGGGTACGAGCAGTACTTC,CASQQGYEQYF
many,TRBJ1-1,TRBV6-2/TRBV6-3,TRBD1,TGTGCCAGCATTCCGGACAGGGGGGACGGCACTGAAGCTTTCTTT,CASIPDRGDGTEAFF
few,TRBJ1-4,TRBV30,.,TGTGCCTGGAGTGAGACGGAAAAACTGTTTTTT,CAWSETEKLFF
few,TRBJ2-1,TRBV11-2,TRBD1,TGTGCCAGCAGCGCAGGACAGGGTTCCTACAATGAGCAGTTCTTC,CASSAGQGSYNEQFF
many,TRBJ1-4,TRBV12-5,TRBD1,TGTGCTAGTGATTTGAGGCTTGGGACAGCTGCAACTAATGAAAAACTGTTTTTT,CASDLRLGTAATNEKLFF
.,TRBJ2-1,TRBV27,.,TGTGCCAGCAGTTTCGACACAAAATACAATGAGCAGTTCTTC,CASSFDTKYNEQFF
many,TRBJ2-7,TRBV6-9,.,TGTGCCAGCACCTACCGGGACGCAGCCTCCTACGAGCAGTACTTC,CASTYRDAASYEQYF
.,TRBJ2-7,TRBV6-1,.,TGTGCCAGCAGTAGAATGAACGAGCAGTACTTC,CASSRMNEQYF